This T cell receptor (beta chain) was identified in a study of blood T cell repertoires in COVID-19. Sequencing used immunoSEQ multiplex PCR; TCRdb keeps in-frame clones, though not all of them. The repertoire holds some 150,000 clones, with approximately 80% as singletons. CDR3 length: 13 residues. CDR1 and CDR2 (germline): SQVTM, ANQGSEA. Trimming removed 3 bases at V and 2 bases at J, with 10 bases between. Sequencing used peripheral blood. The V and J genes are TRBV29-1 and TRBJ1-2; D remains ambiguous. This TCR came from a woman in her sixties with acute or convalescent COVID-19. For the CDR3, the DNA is TGCAGCGTTGATCCAGTCGAAAACTATGGCTACACCTTC. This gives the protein CSVDPVENYGYTF.